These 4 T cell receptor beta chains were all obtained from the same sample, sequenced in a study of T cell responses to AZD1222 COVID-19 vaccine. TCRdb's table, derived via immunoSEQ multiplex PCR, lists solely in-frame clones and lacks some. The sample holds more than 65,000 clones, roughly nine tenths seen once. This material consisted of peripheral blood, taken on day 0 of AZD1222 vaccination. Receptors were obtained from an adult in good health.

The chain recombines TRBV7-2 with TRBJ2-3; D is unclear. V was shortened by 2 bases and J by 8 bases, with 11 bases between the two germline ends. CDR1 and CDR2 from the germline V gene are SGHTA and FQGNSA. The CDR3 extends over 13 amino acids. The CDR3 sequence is CASSLQMGGTQYF. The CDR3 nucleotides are TGTGCCAGCAGCTTACAGATGGGTGGTACGCAGTATTTT.

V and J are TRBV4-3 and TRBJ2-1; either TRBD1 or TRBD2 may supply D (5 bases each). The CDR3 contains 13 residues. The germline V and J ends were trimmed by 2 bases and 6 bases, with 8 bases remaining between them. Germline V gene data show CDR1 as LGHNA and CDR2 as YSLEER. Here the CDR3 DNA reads TGCGCCAGCAGCCAATGGGACGGCAATGAGCAGTTCTTC. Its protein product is CASSQWDGNEQFF.

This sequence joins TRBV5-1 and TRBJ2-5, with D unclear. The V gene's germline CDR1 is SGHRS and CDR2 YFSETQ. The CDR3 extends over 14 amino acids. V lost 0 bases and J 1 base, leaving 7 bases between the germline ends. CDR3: CASSLGWSQETQYF. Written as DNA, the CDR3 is TGCGCCAGCAGCTTGGGGTGGAGCCAAGAGACCCAGTACTTC.

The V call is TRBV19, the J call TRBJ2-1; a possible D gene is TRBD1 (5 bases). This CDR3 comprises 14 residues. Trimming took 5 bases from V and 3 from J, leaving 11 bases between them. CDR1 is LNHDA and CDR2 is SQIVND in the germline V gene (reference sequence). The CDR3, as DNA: TGTGCCAGTAGTCGACAGACTTACTACAATGAGCAGTTCTTC. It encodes CASSRQTYYNEQFF.